This note documents a single TCR beta chain sequence. The antigen it binds to is not known. Base qualities are missing; no much larger clone stands one base away. The source of the sample is a study of radiation and T cells in renal cell carcinoma (dated by TCRdb to about 2020). Some background on the complete study: In total, 50 to 60 samples underwent TCR beta sequencing: 25 or so tumors plus 27 peripheral blood samples. The final blood draw was performed at 4 weeks after radiation, at the same time as nephrectomy. Across all 50 or so samples, 4,016,671 unique CDR3 nucleotide sequences encoding 2,658,974 unique CDR3 amino acid sequences were identified. The paper's findings and limits, for the study overall: No pretreatment tumor biopsies were available, so the baseline intratumoral presence of clonotypes could not be determined. The single-armed trial design could not address effects of radiation dose or scheduling on the TCR repertoire. An increase in top tumor clonotypes in blood was observed from baseline to 2 weeks post-radiation, followed by contraction by 4 weeks, which was taken to suggest transient expansion of tumor-resident clones. Blood repertoire dynamics were not followed beyond 4 weeks after treatment.

At the junction V is shortened by 0 bases and J by 4 bases; bases outside the gene matches: 14. The germline V gene (reference sequence) provides CDR1 MNHEY and CDR2 SMNVEV. Measured from the cysteine to the phenylalanine, the CDR3 is 18 residues long. The CDR3 DNA has 54 bases and is translated from base 1. The immunoSEQ kit was used, according to the manufacturer's recommendations, to generate TCR beta libraries from genomic DNA. Library preparation used a first multiplex PCR with proprietary primers, then a second PCR adding unique barcodes, with bead cleanups after each round. Each sample batch included a kit-provided positive control reaction and a negative control reaction. The final libraries underwent checking on an Agilent 4200 TapeStation D1000 ScreenTape, volumetric pooling, and quantification by qPCR. An Illumina NextSeq500 fitted with a MidOutput 150-cycle cartridge performed the sequencing, running 156 Read1 cycles and 15 Index1 cycles with the kit's custom primers. The pooled library was loaded at around 1 pM, and roughly 20% PhiX control was spiked in. In the authors' own workflow: Vendor-processed data were analyzed in R, and a clonotype was defined as all T cells sharing the same CDR3 nucleotide sequence. For clone abundance analyses, frequencies were normalized to the 10,000 most abundant clones per sample. Before analysis, public T cell clones were removed, and these numbered fewer than six per sample on average. Tumor-enriched and baseline blood-enriched clonotypes were defined by at least a 32-fold difference in abundance between compartments. A beta-binomial differential abundance model was applied to find clonotypes that expanded or contracted between blood time points. The Baroni-Urbani and Buser coefficient was used to measure tumor-blood repertoire similarity, and groups were compared with two-tailed Wilcoxon tests in R. The clones in this table, taken by TCRdb from immuneACCESS, are in-frame only. Not every clone is retained; where verified, under half of the shortfall comes from an unresolved V gene, and the cause of the rest is unknown. From that table come the V and J calls and clone size; the DNA was used to work out D and trimming. Counted in this sample were roughly 45,000 clones; around four fifths of them appeared once. The ten top clones hold 27% of the sample.

What the time point label conveys for this sample: blood 4 weeks post-SBRT, at nephrectomy. The treatment or condition label, read with the paper, signifies: 15 Gy SBRT to primary tumor, nephrectomy 4 weeks later. The samples were obtained from a clinical trial, where primary renal cell carcinomas were treated with 15 Gy stereotactic body radiation therapy and then removed by nephrectomy 4 weeks afterward. To follow tumor-enriched clonotypes, peripheral blood was collected serially from radiation-treated patients at baseline and again at 2 weeks and 4 weeks after SBRT. Every patient had renal cell carcinoma of clear cell pathology. The QIAamp DNA Blood Mini Kit (Qiagen) was used to prepare genomic DNA for TCR sequencing. The analyses included just those samples that passed every quality control check.

Sequenced material: blood, taken from a patient whose treatment included radiotherapy and nephrectomy. This chain joins TRBV27 to TRBJ1-1; 7 nucleotides in the junction match TRBD1. The sequence derives from a woman in her sixties or seventies with renal cell carcinoma. Here the CDR3 is given as CASSLSPLGDSGRTEAFF. The DNA is TGTGCCAGCAGTTTATCACCACTTGGGGACAGCGGGCGCACTGAAGCTTTCTTT.